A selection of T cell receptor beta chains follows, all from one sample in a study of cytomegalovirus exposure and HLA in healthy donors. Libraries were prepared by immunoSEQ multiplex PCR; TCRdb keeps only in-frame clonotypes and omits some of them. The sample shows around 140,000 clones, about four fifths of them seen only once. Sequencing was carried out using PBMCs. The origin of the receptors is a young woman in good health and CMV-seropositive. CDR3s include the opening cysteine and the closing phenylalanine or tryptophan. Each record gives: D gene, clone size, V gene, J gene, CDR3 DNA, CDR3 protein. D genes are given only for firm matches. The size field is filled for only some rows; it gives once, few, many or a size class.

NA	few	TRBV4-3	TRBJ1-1	TGCGCCAGCAGCCAAGATGGAGTCGGGTCGAACACTGAAGCTTTCTTT	CASSQDGVGSNTEAFF
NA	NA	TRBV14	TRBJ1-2	TGTGCCAGCAGCCCAGAAACAGGAAAGACAACACCTCAATACTACACCTTC	CASSPETGKTTPQYYTF
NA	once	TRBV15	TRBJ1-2	TGTGCCACCAGCAGAGATAGAGACAGGCCTTATGGCTACACCTTC	CATSRDRDRPYGYTF
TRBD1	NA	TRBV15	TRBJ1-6	TGTGCCACCCGCAAACTGAACAGGGGGGTGGGATCACCCCTCCACTTT	CATRKLNRGVGSPLHF
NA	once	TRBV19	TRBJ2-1	TGTGCCAGTAGTATTGGCCAGAACTCCTACAATGAGCAGTTCTTC	CASSIGQNSYNEQFF
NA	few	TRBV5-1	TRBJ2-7	TGCGCCAGCAGCTTCTCCCGACAGTCCTACGAGCAGTACTTC	CASSFSRQSYEQYF
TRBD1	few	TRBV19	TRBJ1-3	TGTGCCAGTAGTAAAACCTGGGACAGGCGCGGAAACACCATATATTTT	CASSKTWDRRGNTIYF
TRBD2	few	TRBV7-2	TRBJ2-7	TGTGCCAGCAGCTCGACTAGCGGGGGCATCCACTACGAGCAGTACTTC	CASSSTSGGIHYEQYF
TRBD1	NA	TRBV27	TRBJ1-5	TGTGCCAGCAGGGGCCTCGGGACAGGGGGCGCTTATCAGCCCCAGCATTTT	CASRGLGTGGAYQPQHF
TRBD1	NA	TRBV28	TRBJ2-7	TGTGCCAGCAGTCCCGCGGACAGGTGGCTCACCTACGAGCAGTACTTC	CASSPADRWLTYEQYF
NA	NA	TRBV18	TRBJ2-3	TGTGCCAGCTCACCAAAACGGGGTAGCACAGATACGCAGTATTTT	CASSPKRGSTDTQYF
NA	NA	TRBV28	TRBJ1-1	TGTGCCAGCAGTTTATGGTGGTTCCGGGATAGGGACACTGAAGCTTTCTTT	CASSLWWFRDRDTEAFF
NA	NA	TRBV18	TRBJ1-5	TGTGCCAGCTCACCACCGCCGGAGGGCCAGCCCCAGCATTTT	CASSPPPEGQPQHF
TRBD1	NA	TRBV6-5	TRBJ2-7	TGTGCCAGCAGGACAGACAGGGCCTCCTACGAGCAGTACTTC	CASRTDRASYEQYF
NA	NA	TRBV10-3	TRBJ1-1	TGTGCCACCCGAGGTCCAGGGGCCTCGAACACTGAAGCTTTCTTT	CATRGPGASNTEAFF
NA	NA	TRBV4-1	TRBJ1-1	TGCGCCAGCAGCGCCGGCAGGGGCCTCGTAATTTTGTTT	CASSAGRGLVILF
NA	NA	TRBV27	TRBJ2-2	TGTGCCAGCAGTTTCGACACCGGGGAGCTGTTTTTT	CASSFDTGELFF
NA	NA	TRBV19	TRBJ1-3	TGTGCCAGTAGTAATCAGACTCCTGGAAACACCATATATTTT	CASSNQTPGNTIYF
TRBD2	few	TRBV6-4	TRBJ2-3	TGTGCCAGCAGTGACAGCGGGGGGGCCGCAGATACGCAGTATTTT	CASSDSGGAADTQYF
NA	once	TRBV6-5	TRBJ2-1	TGTGCCAGCAGTTATGGAGGGGCACCCAATGAGCAGTTCTTC	CASSYGGAPNEQFF
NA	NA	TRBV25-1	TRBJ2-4	TGTGCCAGCACCGACGAAAATTCAGGATTAGCCAAAAACATTCAGTACTTC	CASTDENSGLAKNIQYF
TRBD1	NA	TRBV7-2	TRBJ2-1	TGTGCCAGCAGCTCACAGGGGTCGGGCACCTACAATGAGCAGTTCTTC	CASSSQGSGTYNEQFF
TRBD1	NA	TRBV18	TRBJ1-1	TGTGCCAGCTCGGGACAGGGGTTGAACACTGAAGCTTTCTTT	CASSGQGLNTEAFF
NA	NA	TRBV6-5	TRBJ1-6	TGTGCCAGCAGTTACTCGGGGGCGCAAAATTCACCCCTCCACTTT	CASSYSGAQNSPLHF
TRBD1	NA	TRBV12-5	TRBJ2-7	TGTGCTAGTGGTCACGGGACAGGGGTTTTCTACGAGCAGTACTTC	CASGHGTGVFYEQYF
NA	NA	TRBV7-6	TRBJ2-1	TGTGCCAGCAGCTTAGTAGGGAGCAATGAGCAGTTCTTC	CASSLVGSNEQFF
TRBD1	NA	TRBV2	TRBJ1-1	TGTGCCAGCGGCGGACAGGGATCGAGGGTGAACACTGAAGCTTTCTTT	CASGGQGSRVNTEAFF
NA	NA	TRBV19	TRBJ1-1	TGTGCCAGTACCTCCCCCCGGTCTGAAGCTTTCTTT	CASTSPRSEAFF
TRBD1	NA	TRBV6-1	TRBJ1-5	TGTGCCAGCAGTGGATCAGGGGGCCGGGAGCCCCAGCATTTT	CASSGSGGREPQHF
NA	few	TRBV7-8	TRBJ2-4	TGTGCCAGCACCCCAGGGGCCAAAAACATTCAGTACTTC	CASTPGAKNIQYF
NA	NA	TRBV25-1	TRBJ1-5	TGTGCCAGCAGTGAAGGAGGGAGCAATCAGCCCCAGCATTTT	CASSEGGSNQPQHF
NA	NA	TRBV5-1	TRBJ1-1	TGCGCCAGCAGCTTGGCCGTGAACACTGAAGCTTTCTTT	CASSLAVNTEAFF
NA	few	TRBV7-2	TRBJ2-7	TGTGCCAGCAGCGTCGGACTTACCTCTCCCTACGAGCAGTACTTC	CASSVGLTSPYEQYF
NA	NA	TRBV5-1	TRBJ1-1	TGCGCCAGCAGCTTGTACAGCACTGGAAACACTGAAGCTTTCTTT	CASSLYSTGNTEAFF
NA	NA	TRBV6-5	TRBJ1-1	TGTGCCAGCAGTTACGATTACTTATCCACTGAAGCTTTCTTT	CASSYDYLSTEAFF
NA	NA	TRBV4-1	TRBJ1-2	TGCGCCAGCAGCCAAGATGGCAGGGGAGAGTATGGCTACACCTTC	CASSQDGRGEYGYTF
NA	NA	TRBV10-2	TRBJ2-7	TGCGCCAGTGGGCTAGCAGGCAACTCCTACGAGCAGTACTTC	CASGLAGNSYEQYF
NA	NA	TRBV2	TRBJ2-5	TGTGCCAGATCGTTCCCTCGAGGGATCCAAGAGACCCAGTACTTC	CARSFPRGIQETQYF
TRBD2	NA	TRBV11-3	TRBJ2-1	TGTGCCAGCAGCTGGTCCGGGACTAGCGGGGCCAATGAGCAGTTCTTC	CASSWSGTSGANEQFF
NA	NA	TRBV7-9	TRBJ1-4	TGTGCCAGCAGCTTTCAAGGACAGAATAATGAAAAACTGTTTTTT	CASSFQGQNNEKLFF
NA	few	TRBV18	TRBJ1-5	TGTGCCAGCTCACCAACGGTCGGTGTTCAGCCCCAGCATTTT	CASSPTVGVQPQHF
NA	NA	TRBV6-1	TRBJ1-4	TGTGCCAGCAGTGAACTGGACAGCCTTAATGAAAAACTGTTTTTT	CASSELDSLNEKLFF
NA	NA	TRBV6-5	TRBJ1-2	TGTGCCAGCAGGGGGGGCGGGGGCTATGGCTACACCTTC	CASRGGGGYGYTF
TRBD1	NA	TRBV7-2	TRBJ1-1	TGTGCCAGCAGCTTGACCGGGACAGGGTATATGGTAGCTTTCTTT	CASSLTGTGYMVAFF
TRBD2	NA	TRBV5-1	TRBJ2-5	TGCGCCAGCAGCCCCGGGACTAGAGAGACCCAGTACTTC	CASSPGTRETQYF
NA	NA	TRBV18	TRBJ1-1	TGTGCCAGCTCACCAGAGCTCACGCAGGGCACTGAAGCTTTCTTT	CASSPELTQGTEAFF
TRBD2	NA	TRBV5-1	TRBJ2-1	TGCGCCAGCAGTCCAAGGGGACTAGCGGGGGGGTCCGGCAATGAGCAGTTCTTC	CASSPRGLAGGSGNEQFF
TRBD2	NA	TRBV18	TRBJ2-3	TGTGCCAGCTCATCTCTAGTTGGGACTACCACAGATACGCAGTATTTT	CASSSLVGTTTDTQYF
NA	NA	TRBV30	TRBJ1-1	TGTGCCTGGAGAAGATTCGATACGGTTAACACTGAAGCTTTCTTT	CAWRRFDTVNTEAFF